This T cell receptor (beta chain) was identified during a study of cytomegalovirus exposure and HLA in healthy donors. Study-level findings and limits: Later on, analysis showed that most CMV-associated TCR beta chains appeared to be HLA-restricted. Productive rates of about 87% or about 30% were seen for most TCR beta V segments in an earlier analysis.

The germline V gene encodes CDR1 MGHRA and CDR2 YSYEKL. This CDR3 contains 15 residues. With 4 bases clipped from V and 7 bases from J, the junction kept 7 bases outside the gene matches. In the PCR, 60 Vbeta and 13 Jbeta primers were used. The repertoire was sequenced with immunoSEQ multiplex PCR; TCRdb's copy has only in-frame clones and lacks some. The sample lists approximately 110,000 clones; around 64% were seen once. Points on this clone: Antigen specificity is unknown.

The receptor was derived from a young man in good health and CMV-seropositive. The sample consisted of PBMCs. V is TRBV4-1 and J is TRBJ2-1, with 10 bases lining up with TRBD2. CDR3 protein: CASSRSSGGGNEQFF. CDR3 sequence (DNA): TGCGCCAGCAGCCGGTCTAGCGGGGGTGGGAATGAGCAGTTCTTC.